This record covers a single TCR beta chain. Generated by immunoSEQ multiplex PCR, the TCRdb table keeps only in-frame clones and is missing some. This sample has more than 95,000 clones, with about 70% found just once. The data were obtained in a study of radiotherapy plus CTLA-4 blockade in lung cancer. About the study: Objective responses were documented in 15% to 20% of patients, with disease control in roughly 34%.

CDR1 and CDR2 from the germline V gene are SGDLS and YYNGEE. This CDR3 has 17 residues. V lost 5 bases to trimming and J lost 1 base; unmatched junction nucleotides: 10. Sequencing was performed on peripheral blood, taken from a patient treated with radiotherapy plus ipilimumab. The receptor was derived from a human donor with non-small cell lung cancer who had a partial response to radiotherapy plus ipilimumab. Some clones in this sample may be carry-over from other donors' samples. The chain links TRBV9 to TRBJ2-2, with 8 bases matching TRBD2. The CDR3 region has the DNA TGTGCCAGCAGTTTTATAGCGGGGACTGTGAACACCGGGGAGCTGTTTTTT. Protein: CASSFIAGTVNTGELFF.